This record looks at one T cell receptor beta chain sequence and its context. The data were obtained in a study of blood T cell repertoires in COVID-19. The overall study: Nucleic acid was either cDNA or gDNA, and it came from T cells, B-cell-depleted T cells, or PBMCs.

Trimming took 6 bases from V and 0 from J, leaving 12 bases between them. The length of the CDR3 is 15 residues. The germline gives CDR1 MNHNS, CDR2 SASEGT. Under the authors' procedure: Amplification of reference gene primers provided the estimated nucleated cell counts. Sequenced by immunoSEQ multiplex PCR; TCRdb stores in-frame clones only, minus some. Clonal size and the V and J genes are those of that table, whereas D and trimming came from the DNA. The table lists a few hundred thousand clones, less than 90% of them singletons. This receptor was taken from a woman over 75 with active or convalescent COVID-19. The sample taken for sequencing was peripheral blood. V gene TRBV6-1 combines with J gene TRBJ1-3; D may be TRBD1 (5 bases). CDR3 coding DNA: TGTGCCAGCAGGCCTACAGGAGACTCTGGAAACACCATATATTTT. Translated, it gives CASRPTGDSGNTIYF.